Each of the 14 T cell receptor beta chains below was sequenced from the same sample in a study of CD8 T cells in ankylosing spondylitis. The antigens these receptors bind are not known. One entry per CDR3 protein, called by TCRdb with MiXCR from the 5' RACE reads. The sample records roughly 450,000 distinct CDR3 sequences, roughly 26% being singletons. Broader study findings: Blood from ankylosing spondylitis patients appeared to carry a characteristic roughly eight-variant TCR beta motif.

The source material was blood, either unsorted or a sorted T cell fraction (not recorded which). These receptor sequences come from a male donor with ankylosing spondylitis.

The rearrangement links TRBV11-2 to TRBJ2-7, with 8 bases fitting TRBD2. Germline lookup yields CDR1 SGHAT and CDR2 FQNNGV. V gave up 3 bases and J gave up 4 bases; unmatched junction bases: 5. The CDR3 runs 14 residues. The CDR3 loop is CASSFAGGGYEQYF. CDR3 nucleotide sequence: TGTGCCAGCAGCTTTGCGGGAGGAGGTTACGAGCAGTACTTC.

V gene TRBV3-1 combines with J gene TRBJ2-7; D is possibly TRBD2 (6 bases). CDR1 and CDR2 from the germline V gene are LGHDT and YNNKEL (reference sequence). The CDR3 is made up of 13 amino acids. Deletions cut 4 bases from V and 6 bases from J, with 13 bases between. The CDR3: CASSRGRGSEQYV. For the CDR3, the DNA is TGTGCCAGCAGCCGCGGGCGGGGTAGCGAGCAGTACGTC.

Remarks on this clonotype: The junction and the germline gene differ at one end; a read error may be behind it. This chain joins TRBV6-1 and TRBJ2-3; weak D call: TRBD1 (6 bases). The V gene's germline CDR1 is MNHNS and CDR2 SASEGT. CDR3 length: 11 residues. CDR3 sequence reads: CACRRGDTQYF. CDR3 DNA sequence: TGTGCCTGCAGAAGGGGGGATACGCAGTATTTT.

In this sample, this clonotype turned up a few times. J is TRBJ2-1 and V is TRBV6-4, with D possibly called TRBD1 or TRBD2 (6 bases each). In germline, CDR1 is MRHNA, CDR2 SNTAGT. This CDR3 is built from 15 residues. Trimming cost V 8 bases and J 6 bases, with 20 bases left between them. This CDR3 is CASSQEGEARNEQFF. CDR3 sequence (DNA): TGTGCCAGCTCACAGGAGGGGGAGGCGCGCAATGAGCAGTTCTTC.

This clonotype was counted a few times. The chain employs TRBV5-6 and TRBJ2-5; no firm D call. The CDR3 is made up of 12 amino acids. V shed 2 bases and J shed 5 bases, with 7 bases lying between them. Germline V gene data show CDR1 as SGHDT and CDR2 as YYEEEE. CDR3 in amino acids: CASSFVRETQYF. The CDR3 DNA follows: TGTGCCAGCAGCTTTGTCCGGGAGACCCAGTACTTC.

This CDR3 reads CASSPVPGETQYF. CDR3 DNA sequence: TGTGCCAGCAGCCCGGTTCCGGGGGAGACCCAGTACTTC. The chain employs TRBV12-3 or TRBV12-4 and TRBJ2-5; tentatively, D is TRBD2 (5 bases). The CDR3 extends over 13 amino acids. Trimming cost V 6 bases and J 5 bases, with 13 bases left between them.

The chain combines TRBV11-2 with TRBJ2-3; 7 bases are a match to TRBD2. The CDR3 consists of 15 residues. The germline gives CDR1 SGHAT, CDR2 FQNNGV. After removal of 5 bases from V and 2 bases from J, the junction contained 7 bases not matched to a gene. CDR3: CASSPAGRDTDTQYF. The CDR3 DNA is TGTGCCAGCAGCCCAGCGGGGAGGGACACAGATACGCAGTATTTT.

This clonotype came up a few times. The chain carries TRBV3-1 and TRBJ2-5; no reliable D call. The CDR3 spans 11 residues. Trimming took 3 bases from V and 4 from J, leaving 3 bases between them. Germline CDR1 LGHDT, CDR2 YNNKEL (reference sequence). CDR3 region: CASSQLETQYF. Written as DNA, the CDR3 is TGTGCCAGCAGCCAGTTAGAGACCCAGTACTTC.

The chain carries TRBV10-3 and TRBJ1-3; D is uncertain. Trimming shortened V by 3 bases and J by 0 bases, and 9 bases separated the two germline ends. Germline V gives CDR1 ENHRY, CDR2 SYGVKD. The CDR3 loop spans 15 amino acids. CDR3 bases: TGTGCCATCAGTGACCTGCGGGGCTCTGGAAACACCATATATTTT. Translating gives CAISDLRGSGNTIYF.

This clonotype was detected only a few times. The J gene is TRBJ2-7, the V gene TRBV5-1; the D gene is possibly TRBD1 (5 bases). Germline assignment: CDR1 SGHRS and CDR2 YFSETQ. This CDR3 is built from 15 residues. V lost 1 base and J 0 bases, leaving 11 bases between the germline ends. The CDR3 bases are TGCGCCAGCAGCTTGACAGGTTCCCTCTCCTACGAGCAGTACTTC. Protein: CASSLTGSLSYEQYF.

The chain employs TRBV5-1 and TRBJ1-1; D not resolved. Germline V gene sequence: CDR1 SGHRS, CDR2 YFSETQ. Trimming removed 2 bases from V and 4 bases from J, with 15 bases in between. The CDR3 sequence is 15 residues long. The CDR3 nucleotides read TGCGCCAGCAGCTTTATGGACGGGAGGAGCACTGAAGCTTTCTTT. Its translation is CASSFMDGRSTEAFF.

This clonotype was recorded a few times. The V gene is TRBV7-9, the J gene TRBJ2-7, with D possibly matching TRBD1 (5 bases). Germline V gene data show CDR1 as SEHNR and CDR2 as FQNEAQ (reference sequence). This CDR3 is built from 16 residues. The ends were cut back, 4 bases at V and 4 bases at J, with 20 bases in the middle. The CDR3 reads CASSSGAHDGAYEQYF. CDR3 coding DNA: TGTGCCAGCAGCTCCGGAGCCCACGATGGGGCGTACGAGCAGTACTTC.

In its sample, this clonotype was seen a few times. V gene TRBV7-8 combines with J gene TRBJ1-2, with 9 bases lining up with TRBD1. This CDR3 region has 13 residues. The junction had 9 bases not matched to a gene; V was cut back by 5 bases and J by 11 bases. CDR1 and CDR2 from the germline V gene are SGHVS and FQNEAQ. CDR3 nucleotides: TGTGCCAGCAGCCCCCGCCGACAGGGGGATTACACCTTC. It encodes CASSPRRQGDYTF.

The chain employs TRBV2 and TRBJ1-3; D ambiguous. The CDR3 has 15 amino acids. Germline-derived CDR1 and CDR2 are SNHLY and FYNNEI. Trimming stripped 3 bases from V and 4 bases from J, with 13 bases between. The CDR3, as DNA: TGTGCCAGCAGTGATGAGTTGTACAGAGGAAACACCATATATTTT. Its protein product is CASSDELYRGNTIYF.